The 10 T cell receptor beta chains listed next were all sequenced from one sample in a study of OX40 agonist ivuxolimab in advanced cancers. TCRdb keeps only in-frame clones here, not all; method: immunoSEQ multiplex PCR. The top ten hold 8.5% to 10% of the sample, which has about 38,000 clones, around 92% seen once. The starting material was CD4+ or CD8+ T cells sorted from blood, obtained in a trial of the OX40 agonist ivuxolimab. The receptors come from an adult with an advanced solid tumor such as melanoma, head and neck, liver or kidney cancer.

This clone was recorded once. Without the conserved terminal phenylalanine or tryptophan, this CDR3 likely stems from a read error. The DNA is left out, because the CDR3 cannot be placed on it with certainty; the CDR3 is given as TCRdb lists it. The chain couples TRBV9 to TRBJ2-7; the table assigns TRBD2, which was not confirmed against the DNA. The CDR3 extends over 11 residues, inclusive of both ends. Germline loops: CDR1 SGDLS, CDR2 YYNGEE. CDR3: CASTLAGPGKS.

The chain employs TRBV4-3 and TRBJ1-1; 10 bases align to TRBD1. Germline assignment: CDR1 LGHNA and CDR2 YSLEER. The CDR3 contains 15 residues. The V segment lost 7 bases and the J segment 4 bases; nucleotides outside the gene matches: 9. CDR3 loop: CASTPGQGTGTEAFF. The CDR3, as DNA: TGCGCCAGCACCCCGGGACAGGGGACAGGCACTGAAGCTTTCTTT.

This sequence joins TRBV27 and TRBJ1-2; D gene ambiguous. The germline V and J ends were trimmed by 5 bases and 1 base, with 17 bases remaining between them. The germline V gene encodes CDR1 MNHEY and CDR2 SMNVEV (reference sequence). The CDR3 is 16 residues long. CDR3 coding DNA: TGTGCCAGCAGTCCCCGGTATTGGGGAGGTAACTATGGCTACACCTTC. Protein sequence: CASSPRYWGGNYGYTF.

The gene calls are TRBV30 and TRBJ1-2; 8 nucleotides agree with TRBD1. The V and J ends lost 2 bases and 4 bases, in that order; junction bases with no gene match: 9. The CDR3 extends over 15 amino acids. Germline loops: CDR1 GTSNPN, CDR2 SVGIG (reference sequence). In DNA form, the CDR3 reads TGTGCCTGGAGTCAAGGGGCAGGGGGCATCTATGGCTACACCTTC. Protein: CAWSQGAGGIYGYTF.

This chain joins TRBV21-1 and TRBJ2-7; no check of the table's D call, TRBD2, against the DNA was made. TRBV21-1 is designated a pseudogene. The CDR3 has 9 amino acids. The CDR3 bases are TGTGCCAGCAGCACCCTTTTAGAAGTC. Translation: CASSTLLEV.

The chain recombines TRBV5-6 with TRBJ2-7; D assignment may be TRBD1 or TRBD2 (5 bases each). The CDR3 contains 15 residues. V lost 2 bases and J 5 bases, leaving 17 bases between the germline ends. Germline-derived CDR1 and CDR2 are SGHDT and YYEEEE. The chain's CDR3 is CASSFKGGGFDEQYV. DNA of the CDR3: TGTGCCAGCAGCTTTAAAGGTGGGGGATTCGACGAGCAGTACGTC.

This rearrangement joins TRBV6-1 to TRBJ2-2, with TRBD1 as a possible D gene (5 bases). CDR3 length equals 13 residues. V was pared by 5 bases and J by 6 bases, with 10 bases between. Germline V lookup: CDR1 MNHNS, CDR2 SASEGT. DNA for the CDR3: TGTGCCAGCAGTCATTCCAGGGCCGGGGAGCTGTTTTTT. It specifies CASSHSRAGELFF.

The sample holds one count of this clone. The CDR3, as DNA: TGTGCCAGCAGTCCTTCGCCGGGAGGGCCCTACGAGCAGTACTTC. Its translation: CASSPSPGGPYEQYF. V usage is TRBV28 and J usage is TRBJ2-7; 8 bases line up with TRBD2. Trimming cost V 5 bases and J 2 bases; bases outside gene matches: 8. CDR1 is MDHEN and CDR2 is SYDVKM in the germline V gene. The CDR3 runs 15 residues.

The chain joins TRBV6-6 to TRBJ2-1; 9 bases agree with TRBD1. Germline-derived CDR1 and CDR2 are MNHNY and SVGAGI (reference sequence). This CDR3 is built from 15 residues. With V trimmed by 6 bases and J by 4 bases, 7 bases remained unmatched. The CDR3: CASRTTGGAYNEQFF. CDR3 nucleotide sequence: TGTGCCAGCAGGACTACAGGGGGCGCTTACAATGAGCAGTTCTTC.

This sequence joins TRBV2 and TRBJ2-7, with D unclear. CDR1 and CDR2 from the germline V gene are SNHLY and FYNNEI. Trimming took off 6 bases at V and 2 bases at J, with 8 bases between the two ends. The CDR3 runs 12 residues. The CDR3 DNA is TGTGCCAGCAGAGGCGCCCCCTACGAGCAGTACGTC. The encoded protein is CASRGAPYEQYV.